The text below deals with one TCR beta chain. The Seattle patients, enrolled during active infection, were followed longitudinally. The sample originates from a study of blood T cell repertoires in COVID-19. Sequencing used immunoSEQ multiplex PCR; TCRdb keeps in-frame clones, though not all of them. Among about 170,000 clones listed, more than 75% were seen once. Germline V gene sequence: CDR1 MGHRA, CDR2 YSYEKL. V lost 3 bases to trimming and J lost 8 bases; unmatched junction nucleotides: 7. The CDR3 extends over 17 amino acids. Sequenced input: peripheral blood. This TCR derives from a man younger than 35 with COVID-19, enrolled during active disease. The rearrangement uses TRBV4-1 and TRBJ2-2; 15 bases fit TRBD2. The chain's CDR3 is CASSHPRTSGRDGELFF. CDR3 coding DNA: TGCGCCAGCAGCCACCCTCGGACTAGCGGGAGGGATGGGGAGCTGTTTTTT.